This record looks at one T cell receptor beta chain sequence and its context. Profiling relied on immunoSEQ multiplex PCR, and the TCRdb table lists in-frame clones only, not all of them. The sample lists around 200,000 clones; around 90% were seen once. The germline CDR1 and CDR2 sequences are MNHEY and SVGAGI. Trimming removed 8 bases from V and 6 bases from J, with 10 bases in between. The CDR3 has 11 amino acids. This record comes from a study of T cell responses to AZD1222 COVID-19 vaccine. Specimen: peripheral blood, collected on day 0 of AZD1222 vaccination. The genes are TRBV6-5 and TRBJ1-2, with D uncertain. The TCR sequence derives from an adult in good health. The DNA for the CDR3 is TGTGCCAGCGAGGTGGTCAATGGCTACACCTTC. As protein: CASEVVNGYTF.